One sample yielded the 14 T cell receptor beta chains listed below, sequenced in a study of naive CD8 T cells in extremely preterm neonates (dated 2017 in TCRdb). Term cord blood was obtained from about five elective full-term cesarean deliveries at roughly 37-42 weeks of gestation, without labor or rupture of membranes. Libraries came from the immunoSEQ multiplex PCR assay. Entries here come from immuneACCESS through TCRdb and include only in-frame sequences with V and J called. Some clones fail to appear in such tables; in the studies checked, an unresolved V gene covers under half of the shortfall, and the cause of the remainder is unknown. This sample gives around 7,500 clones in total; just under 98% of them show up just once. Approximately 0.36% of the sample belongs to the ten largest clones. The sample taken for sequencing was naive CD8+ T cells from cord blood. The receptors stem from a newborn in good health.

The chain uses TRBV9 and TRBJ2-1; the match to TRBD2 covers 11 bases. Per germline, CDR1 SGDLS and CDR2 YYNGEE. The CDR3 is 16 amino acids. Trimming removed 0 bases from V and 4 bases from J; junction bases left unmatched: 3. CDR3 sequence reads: CASSVELAGDYNEQFF. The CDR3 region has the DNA TGTGCCAGCAGCGTAGAACTAGCGGGGGATTACAATGAGCAGTTCTTC.

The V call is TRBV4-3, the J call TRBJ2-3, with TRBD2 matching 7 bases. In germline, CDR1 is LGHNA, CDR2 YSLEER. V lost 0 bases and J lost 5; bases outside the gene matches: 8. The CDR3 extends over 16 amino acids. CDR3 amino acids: CASSQDRAGVGDTQYF. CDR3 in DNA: TGCGCCAGCAGCCAAGATCGGGCGGGGGTGGGAGATACGCAGTATTTT.

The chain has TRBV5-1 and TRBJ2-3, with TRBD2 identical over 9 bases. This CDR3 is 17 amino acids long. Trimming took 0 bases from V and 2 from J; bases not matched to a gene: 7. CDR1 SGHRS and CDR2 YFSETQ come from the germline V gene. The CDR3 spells CASSLGPSGEVTDTQYF. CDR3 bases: TGCGCCAGCAGCTTGGGGCCTAGCGGGGAAGTCACAGATACGCAGTATTTT.

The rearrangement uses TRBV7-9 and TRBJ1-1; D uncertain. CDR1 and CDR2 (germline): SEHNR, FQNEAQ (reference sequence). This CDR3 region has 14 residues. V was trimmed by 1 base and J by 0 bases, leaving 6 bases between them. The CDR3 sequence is CASSLERVNTEAFF. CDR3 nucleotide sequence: TGTGCCAGCAGCTTAGAGAGGGTGAACACTGAAGCTTTCTTT. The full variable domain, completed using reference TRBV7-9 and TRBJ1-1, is DTGVSQNPRHKITKRGQNVTFRCDPISEHNRLYWYRQTLGQGPEFLTYFQNEAQLEKSRLLSDRFSAERPKGSFSTLEIQRTEQGDSAMYLCASSLERVNTEAFFGQGTRLTVV.

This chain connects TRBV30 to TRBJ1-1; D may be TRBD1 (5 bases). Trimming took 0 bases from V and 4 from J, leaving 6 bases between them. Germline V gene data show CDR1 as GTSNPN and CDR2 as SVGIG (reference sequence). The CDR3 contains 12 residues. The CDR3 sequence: CAWSVGGTEAFF. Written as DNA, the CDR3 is TGTGCCTGGAGTGTGGGGGGCACTGAAGCTTTCTTT.

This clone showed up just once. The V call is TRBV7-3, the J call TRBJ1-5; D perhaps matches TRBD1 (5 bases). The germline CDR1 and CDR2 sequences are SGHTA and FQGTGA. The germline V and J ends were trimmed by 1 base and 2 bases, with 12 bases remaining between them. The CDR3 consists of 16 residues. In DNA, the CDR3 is TGTGCCAGCAGCTTAATGGGAGCGGGGGGCAATCAGCCCCAGCATTTT. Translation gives CASSLMGAGGNQPQHF.

CDR3 amino acids: CAWSVRPLGAPTEAFF. DNA of the CDR3: TGTGCCTGGAGTGTACGACCTCTGGGGGCGCCCACTGAAGCTTTCTTT. The chain combines TRBV30 with TRBJ1-1; possibly TRBD1 for D (6 bases). V gave up 0 bases and J gave up 4 bases, with 18 bases separating them. This CDR3 has 16 amino acids. Germline V lookup: CDR1 GTSNPN, CDR2 SVGIG (reference sequence).

CDR3 loop: CASSATSGGFNEQFF. The CDR3 DNA is TGTGCCAGCAGCGCGACTAGCGGGGGGTTCAATGAGCAGTTCTTC. The V and J genes are TRBV9 and TRBJ2-1; TRBD2 matches at 13 bases. The CDR3 sequence is 15 residues long. Germline V gives CDR1 SGDLS, CDR2 YYNGEE. J gave up 6 bases and V 3 bases, and 3 bases lay outside the gene matches. Full variable domain (missing parts from reference TRBV9 and TRBJ2-1): DSGVTQTPKHLITATGQRVTLRCSPRSGDLSVYWYQQSLDQGLQFLIQYYNGEERAKGNILERFSAQQFPDLHSELNLSSLELGDSALYFCASSATSGGFNEQFFGPGTRLTVL.

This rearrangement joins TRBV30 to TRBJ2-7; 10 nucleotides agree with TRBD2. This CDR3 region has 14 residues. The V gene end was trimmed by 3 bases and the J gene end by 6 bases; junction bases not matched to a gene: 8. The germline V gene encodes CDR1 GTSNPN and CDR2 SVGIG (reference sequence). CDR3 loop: CAWSQAGGHLEQYF. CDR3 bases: TGTGCCTGGAGCCAAGCGGGGGGGCATCTCGAGCAGTACTTC.

CDR3 nucleotides: TGTGCCAGCAGTTCAGCGGGACAAATGAACACTGAAGCTTTCTTT. Amino acid sequence: CASSSAGQMNTEAFF. The genes are TRBV5-6 and TRBJ1-1; weak D call: TRBD1 (6 bases). Germline CDR1 and CDR2: SGHDT and YYEEEE. CDR3 length: 15 residues. V lost 5 bases to trimming and J lost 0 bases, with 14 bases between them.

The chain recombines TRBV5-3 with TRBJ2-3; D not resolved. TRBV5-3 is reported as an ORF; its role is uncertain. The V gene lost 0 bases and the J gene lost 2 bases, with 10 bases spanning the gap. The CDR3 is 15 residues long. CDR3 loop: CARSLVSHPTDTQYF. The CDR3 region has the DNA TGTGCCAGAAGCTTGGTAAGCCACCCCACAGATACGCAGTATTTT.

For the CDR3, the DNA is TGTGCCAGCAGCCCCCCGAGCTTAAGCACAGATACGCAGTATTTT. It is translated as CASSPPSLSTDTQYF. The rearrangement uses TRBV27 and TRBJ2-3; D remains unclear. Germline assignment: CDR1 MNHEY and CDR2 SMNVEV (reference sequence). V was shortened by 6 bases and J by 0 bases, with 13 bases between the two germline ends. The CDR3 consists of 15 residues.

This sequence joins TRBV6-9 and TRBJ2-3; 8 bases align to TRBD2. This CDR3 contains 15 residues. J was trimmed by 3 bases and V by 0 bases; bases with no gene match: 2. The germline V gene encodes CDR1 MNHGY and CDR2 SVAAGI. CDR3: CASSYSREVTDTQYF. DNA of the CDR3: TGTGCCAGCAGTTATTCGCGGGAGGTGACAGATACGCAGTATTTT.

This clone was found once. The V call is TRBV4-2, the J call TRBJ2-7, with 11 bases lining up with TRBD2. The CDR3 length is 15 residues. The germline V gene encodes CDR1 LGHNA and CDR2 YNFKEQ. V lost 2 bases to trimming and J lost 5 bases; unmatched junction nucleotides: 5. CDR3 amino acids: CASSQYLAGGHEQYF. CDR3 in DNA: TGTGCCAGCAGCCAATACCTAGCGGGGGGTCACGAGCAGTACTTC.